The 32 T cell receptor beta chains below come from one sample, sequenced in a study of CD8 T cells in ankylosing spondylitis. Each CDR3 protein gets one entry after TCRdb re-called the 5' RACE reads with MiXCR. Of 200,000 to 250,000 distinct CDR3 sequences listed, over 9.5% were seen once; the top ten hold 21%. The material sequenced was blood, either unsorted or a sorted T cell fraction (not recorded which). The receptor set was obtained from a male donor with ankylosing spondylitis or in good health (not recorded which).

At least ten counts were recorded for this clonotype. The V call is TRBV20-1, the J call TRBJ2-2, with TRBD2 matching over 7 bases. This CDR3 is 15 amino acids long. Germline lookup yields CDR1 DFQATT and CDR2 SNEGSKA (reference sequence). With 6 bases clipped from V and 4 bases from J, the junction kept 11 bases outside the gene matches. CDR3: CSAIISGDSTGELFF. CDR3 DNA sequence: TGCAGTGCAATTATCAGCGGGGATTCCACCGGGGAGCTGTTTTTT.

The chain carries TRBV2 and TRBJ2-3; D is undetermined. Germline CDR1 SNHLY, CDR2 FYNNEI. The CDR3 sequence is 18 residues long. Trimming removed 1 base at V and 0 bases at J, with 17 bases between. The CDR3 DNA reads TGTGCCAGCAGTGAAGATGGGTTAGCCTTCGCTAGCACAGATACGCAGTATTTT. This gives the protein CASSEDGLAFASTDTQYF.

The J gene is TRBJ1-5, the V gene TRBV28; D is unclear. The CDR3 contains 12 residues. Germline V gene lookup returns CDR1 MDHEN and CDR2 SYDVKM. V was shortened by 10 bases and J by 2 bases, with 9 bases between the two germline ends. The CDR3 DNA follows: TGTGCCACCCAGTGGGGCAATCAGCCCCAGCATTTT. Translated, it gives CATQWGNQPQHF.

This clonotype has ten or more counts. The J gene is TRBJ1-5, the V gene TRBV5-6; D gene uncertain. Trimming took 1 base from V and 5 from J, leaving 13 bases between them. The CDR3 is 15 amino acids. Germline CDR1 reads SGHDT; CDR2 reads YYEEEE. In DNA, the CDR3 is TGTGCCAGCAGCTTGAGTTATGGAAAGGATCAGCCCCAGCATTTT. This sequence encodes CASSLSYGKDQPQHF.

This clonotype was seen ten or more times. The chain recombines TRBV15 with TRBJ2-1; TRBD2 agrees at 11 bases. CDR1 LNHNV and CDR2 YYDKDF come from the germline V gene (reference sequence). The CDR3 runs to 18 residues. Trimming took 0 bases from V and 6 from J; bases not matched to a gene: 10. The CDR3: CATSREPTSGGRSNEQFF. CDR3 nucleotide sequence: TGTGCCACCAGCAGAGAACCAACTAGCGGGGGCCGGAGCAATGAGCAGTTCTTC.

The chain recombines TRBV12-3 or TRBV12-4 with TRBJ2-1; 9 bases match TRBD1. Trimming at V came to 6 bases and at J to 4 bases, leaving 10 bases not matched to a gene. This CDR3 is 16 amino acids long. The chain's CDR3 is CASRPTRDRAYNEQFF. For the CDR3, the DNA is TGTGCCAGCAGACCTACCCGGGACAGGGCTTACAATGAGCAGTTCTTC.

This clonotype was observed a few times. The chain carries TRBV28 and TRBJ1-5; weak D call: TRBD1 (5 bases). The CDR3 consists of 16 residues. Germline assignment: CDR1 MDHEN and CDR2 SYDVKM. Trimming took off 5 bases at V and 0 bases at J, with 14 bases between the two ends. The CDR3 DNA follows: TGTGCCAGCAGTGCCGGGGGTACGTATAGCAATCAGCCCCAGCATTTT. Translation gives CASSAGGTYSNQPQHF.

The chain couples TRBV5-1 to TRBJ2-7; no clear D gene. CDR3 length: 15 residues. From germline, CDR1 is SGHRS and CDR2 YFSETQ. V was clipped by 0 bases and J by 5 bases, with 15 bases between them. The CDR3 DNA reads as TGCGCCAGCAGCTTGGAAGCCAGTAGTACCGACGAGCAGTACTTC. Protein: CASSLEASSTDEQYF. Combining the CDR3 with reference TRBV5-1 and TRBJ2-7 gives the whole variable domain KAGVTQTPRYLIKTRGQQVTLSCSPISGHRSVSWYQQTPGQGLQFLFEYFSETQRNKGNFPGRFSGRQFSNSRSEMNVSTLELGDSALYLCASSLEASSTDEQYFGPGTRLTVT.

This rearrangement joins TRBV5-5 to TRBJ2-5, with D maybe TRBD2 (6 bases). The V end was cut by 4 bases, the J end by 5 bases, with 21 bases between. The CDR3 covers 16 residues. Per the germline V gene, CDR1 is SGHKS and CDR2 is YYEKEE (reference sequence). The CDR3 nucleotides are TGTGCCAGCAGCATAACTGGGACTTCCTTGGGGGAGACCCAGTACTTC. It translates to CASSITGTSLGETQYF.

Worth noting for this clonotype: An end of the junction differs from the germline gene, which may be a read error. V gene TRBV28 combines with J gene TRBJ1-5; the D gene is possibly TRBD1 (5 bases). Per the germline V gene, CDR1 is MDHEN and CDR2 is SYDVKM. The CDR3 is made up of 15 amino acids. The CDR3 region has the DNA TGTGCCAGCAGTCCCATAGCGCCAGGGAATCAGCCCCAGCCTTTT. Encoded protein: CASSPIAPGNQPQPF.

V is TRBV7-8 and J is TRBJ2-7; D not certain. This CDR3 has 14 amino acids. Germline assignment: CDR1 SGHVS and CDR2 FQNEAQ. V shed 8 bases and J shed 2 bases, with 16 bases lying between them. The CDR3, as DNA: TGTGCCAGCGCCCCTACAACAGAAGCCTACGAGCAGTACTTC. It specifies CASAPTTEAYEQYF.

This clonotype was counted only a few times. V gene TRBV5-5 combines with J gene TRBJ1-2; D not certain. V was cut by 1 base and J by 2 bases, with 9 bases left in between. CDR3 size: 14 residues. From germline, CDR1 is SGHKS and CDR2 YYEKEE (reference sequence). CDR3 loop: CASSLQSENYGYTF. CDR3 nucleotide sequence: TGTGCCAGCAGCTTGCAATCAGAAAACTATGGCTACACCTTC.

In this sample, this clonotype turned up a few times. CDR3 sequence (DNA): TGCGCCAGCAGCTTGGCCGGTGCGGGGGCCGCCAATGAGCAGTTCTTC. Its protein product is CASSLAGAGAANEQFF. V and J are TRBV5-1 and TRBJ2-1, with D perhaps TRBD2 (7 bases). This CDR3 has 16 residues. CDR1 and CDR2 from the germline V gene are SGHRS and YFSETQ. V was pared by 0 bases and J by 6 bases, with 16 bases between.

This clonotype was counted a few times. The genes are TRBV5-1 and TRBJ2-5; possible D gene TRBD2, 7 bases. The ends were cut back, 1 base at V and 5 bases at J, with 15 bases in the middle. CDR3 length: 15 residues. The germline gives CDR1 SGHRS, CDR2 YFSETQ. The CDR3 DNA follows: TGCGCCAGCAGCTTGTTTACGGGGGGCGAGGAGACCCAGTACTTC. Residues: CASSLFTGGEETQYF.

In its sample, this clonotype was seen a few times. This chain links TRBV5-1 with TRBJ1-1, with TRBD1 as a possible D gene (6 bases). V was cut by 3 bases and J by 0 bases, with 15 bases left in between. Germline V gene sequence: CDR1 SGHRS, CDR2 YFSETQ. This CDR3 contains 16 residues. CDR3 sequence (DNA): TGCGCCAGCAGCTACCTGGCAGGGGAGCTGAACACTGAAGCTTTCTTT. It is translated as CASSYLAGELNTEAFF.

The CDR3 loop is CASTTQASNEQFF. CDR3 coding DNA: TGTGCCAGCACTACACAGGCCTCCAATGAGCAGTTCTTC. This chain joins TRBV6-6 and TRBJ2-1; weak D call: TRBD1 (5 bases). Deletions cut 7 bases from V and 6 bases from J, with 13 bases between. The CDR3 spans 13 residues. Germline CDR1 and CDR2: MNHNY and SVGAGI (reference sequence).

This clonotype has at least ten counts. The V call is TRBV20-1, the J call TRBJ1-5, with TRBD1 as a possible D gene (6 bases). This CDR3 region has 15 residues. Deletions cut 4 bases from V and 3 bases from J, with 16 bases between. CDR1 is DFQATT and CDR2 is SNEGSKA in the germline V gene (reference sequence). CDR3 nucleotides: TGCAGTGCTACCGTCGAAGGGGGGAACAATCAGCCCCAGCATTTT. As protein: CSATVEGGNNQPQHF.

This clonotype was observed a handful of times. V is TRBV3-1 and J is TRBJ2-3; D may be TRBD1 (6 bases). Germline CDR1 reads LGHDT; CDR2 reads YNNKEL (reference sequence). CDR3 length: 18 residues. V lost 3 bases to trimming and J lost 4 bases, with 23 bases between them. The CDR3: CASSHAAQGWKLADTQYF. DNA of the CDR3: TGTGCCAGCAGCCATGCAGCACAGGGTTGGAAGCTTGCAGATACGCAGTATTTT.

In this sample, this clonotype turned up many times. The chain couples TRBV28 to TRBJ2-1; 8 bases are shared with TRBD2. This CDR3 is 16 amino acids long. In germline, CDR1 is MDHEN, CDR2 SYDVKM. The ends lost 9 bases at V and 2 bases at J; junction bases unmatched: 12. CDR3 sequence reads: CASCWGGGTAYNEQFF. The CDR3 coding sequence is TGTGCCAGTTGTTGGGGCGGGGGGACTGCCTACAATGAGCAGTTCTTC.

This chain joins TRBV12-3 or TRBV12-4 and TRBJ2-7, with D unresolved. V shed 1 base and J shed 2 bases, with 18 bases lying between them. This CDR3 comprises 17 residues. CDR3 coding DNA: TGTGCCAGCAGTTTAGAAACGGGTGGCAGTCAAACCTACGAGCAGTACTTC. The encoded protein is CASSLETGGSQTYEQYF.

This clonotype was seen repeatedly, ten times or more. V and J are TRBV20-1 and TRBJ1-1; D is ambiguous. The V end was cut by 0 bases, the J end by 0 bases, with 8 bases between. Germline V gene sequence: CDR1 DFQATT, CDR2 SNEGSKA (reference sequence). The CDR3 consists of 14 residues. CDR3 in DNA: TGCAGTGCTAGAGACTCTACTATGAACACTGAAGCTTTCTTT. This gives the protein CSARDSTMNTEAFF.

This clonotype was counted many times. The rearrangement joins TRBV29-1 to TRBJ1-3; tentatively, D is TRBD1 (6 bases). V gave up 5 bases and J gave up 0 bases, with 11 bases separating them. Looked up from germline, CDR1 is SQVTM and CDR2 is ANQGSEA. The CDR3 length is 14 residues. The CDR3 coding sequence is TGCAGCGTTCTGACAGGCCTCTCTGGAAACACCATATATTTT. This gives the protein CSVLTGLSGNTIYF.

J is TRBJ1-1 and V is TRBV24-1; the D is unclear. The CDR3 covers 15 residues. Germline CDR1 KGHDR, CDR2 SFDVKD. Deletions cut 6 bases from V and 0 bases from J, with 13 bases between. DNA of the CDR3: TGTGCCACCAGTCCGAGCCCTTCACTGAACACTGAAGCTTTCTTT. This encodes CATSPSPSLNTEAFF.

This clonotype has only a few counts. The chain is built from TRBV6-5 and TRBJ1-6; D not resolved. The V end was cut by 1 base, the J end by 11 bases, with 21 bases between. The length of the CDR3 is 17 residues. From germline, CDR1 is MNHEY and CDR2 SVGAGI. The CDR3 is CASSYWPIDRDGAPLHF. As DNA, the CDR3 is TGTGCCAGCAGTTACTGGCCAATCGACCGCGACGGTGCACCCCTCCACTTT.

The chain links TRBV7-9 to TRBJ2-3; D is ambiguous. V dropped 0 bases and J dropped 2 bases, with 9 bases sitting between them. The CDR3 has 15 amino acids. The germline V gene encodes CDR1 SEHNR and CDR2 FQNEAQ (reference sequence). CDR3 sequence: CASSLATTNTDTQYF. The CDR3 DNA sequence: TGTGCCAGCAGCTTAGCAACCACAAACACAGATACGCAGTATTTT.

This clonotype has a count of ten or more. This sequence joins TRBV9 and TRBJ2-5; TRBD1 matches at 8 bases. V shed 3 bases and J 2 bases; nucleotides not matched to a gene: 6. This CDR3 has 15 residues. The germline V gene has CDR1 SGDLS and CDR2 YYNGEE. The CDR3 DNA reads TGTGCCAGCAGCGCCGGGACAGGAAATCAAGAGACCCAGTACTTC. Translated, it gives CASSAGTGNQETQYF.

This clonotype was observed many times. The chain couples TRBV7-3 to TRBJ2-3; the D gene could be TRBD1 or TRBD2 (6 bases each). V lost 4 bases, J lost 4 bases, and 12 bases lay in between. Germline V gives CDR1 SGHTA, CDR2 FQGTGA. The CDR3 is 14 residues long. The CDR3 protein is CASSYGGSPDTQYF. The CDR3 DNA reads TGTGCCAGCAGCTACGGGGGCTCTCCAGATACGCAGTATTTT.

The V and J genes are TRBV7-2 and TRBJ2-1, with TRBD1 matching 7 bases. The V gene end was trimmed by 2 bases and the J gene end by 8 bases; junction bases not matched to a gene: 9. Germline V CDR1 and CDR2: SGHTA, FQGNSA. The CDR3 consists of 15 residues. CDR3 DNA sequence: TGTGCCAGCAGCTTAATAACCTTGCAGGGGGATGAGCAGTTCTTC. Its translation is CASSLITLQGDEQFF. The full variable domain, with the rest looked up from reference TRBV7-2 and TRBJ2-1, is GAGVSQSPSNKVTEKGKDVELRCDPISGHTALYWYRQSLGQGLEFLIYFQGNSAPDKSGLPSDRFSAERTGGSVSTLTIQRTQQEDSAVYLCASSLITLQGDEQFFGPGTRLTVL.

Only a few counts were recorded for this clonotype. This chain uses TRBV18 with TRBJ1-5; D gene unclear. V lost 4 bases, J lost 3 bases, and 10 bases lay in between. There are 14 residues in the CDR3. The germline V gene has CDR1 KGHSH and CDR2 LQKENI. CDR3 DNA sequence: TGTGCCAGCTCACTACTCCGGGACAATCAGCCCCAGCATTTT. Amino acid sequence: CASSLLRDNQPQHF. Full variable domain (rest looked up from reference TRBV18 and TRBJ1-5): NAGVMQNPRHLVRRRGQEARLRCSPMKGHSHVYWYRQLPEEGLKFMVYLQKENIIDESGMPKERFSAEFPKEGPSILRIQQVVRGDSAAYFCASSLLRDNQPQHFGDGTRLSIL.

This clonotype appeared a few times. The J gene is TRBJ2-1, the V gene TRBV5-1, with 9 bases that match TRBD1. From germline, CDR1 is SGHRS and CDR2 YFSETQ. Germline trimming cut 0 bases from V and 6 bases from J; bases unmatched to any gene: 7. The CDR3 runs 16 residues. CDR3 residues: CASSLGWTGVGNEQFF. CDR3 DNA sequence: TGCGCCAGCAGCTTGGGTTGGACAGGGGTGGGCAATGAGCAGTTCTTC.

This clonotype appeared many times. The rearrangement joins TRBV10-3 to TRBJ1-5, with D unresolved. V lost 0 bases and J lost 4, with 7 bases in between. The CDR3 sequence is 14 residues long. Germline loops: CDR1 ENHRY, CDR2 SYGVKD. In DNA, the CDR3 is TGTGCCATCAGTGAGTCGGGAGGGAATCAGCCCCAGCATTTT. It specifies CAISESGGNQPQHF.

There are many counts of this clonotype. The chain employs TRBV5-1 and TRBJ2-5; 8 bases line up with TRBD1. CDR3 length: 15 amino acids. The V gene's germline CDR1 is SGHRS and CDR2 YFSETQ. Losses at the gene ends were 0 bases for V and 4 bases for J; bases not matched to a gene: 5. CDR3 loop: CASSLAGTGGETQYF. CDR3 DNA: TGCGCCAGCAGCTTGGCCGGTACAGGGGGAGAGACCCAGTACTTC. Complete variable domain (other parts from reference TRBV5-1 and TRBJ2-5): KAGVTQTPRYLIKTRGQQVTLSCSPISGHRSVSWYQQTPGQGLQFLFEYFSETQRNKGNFPGRFSGRQFSNSRSEMNVSTLELGDSALYLCASSLAGTGGETQYFGPGTRLLVL.